These T cell receptor beta chains were read from a single sample in a study of blood T cell repertoires in COVID-19. Using immunoSEQ multiplex PCR, the repertoire was profiled, and TCRdb retains in-frame clones only, with some absent. The sample records about 230,000 clones, approximately 89% being singletons. The sequencing sample was made of PBMCs or T cells enriched from blood (not recorded which). The receptors were gathered from a woman in her 30s who had been exposed to COVID-19. Both conserved end residues are part of each CDR3. The D gene is left open where the match is weak. Clone size, where shown, is once, few, many, or a class for clones that have expanded.

CDR3	DNA	D	V	size	J
CASSLAVVAGGVETQYF	TGTGCCAGCAGCTTGGCCGTGGTAGCGGGAGGTGTGGAGACCCAGTACTTC	TRBD2	TRBV5-6	.	TRBJ2-5
CAWVDRGSSPLHF	TGTGCCTGGGTGGACAGGGGTTCTTCACCCCTCCACTTT	TRBD1	TRBV30	.	TRBJ1-6
CASSLYPKQGEGNQPQHF	TGTGCCAGCAGTTTATATCCCAAACAGGGGGAAGGCAATCAGCCCCAGCATTTT	TRBD1	TRBV27	.	TRBJ1-5
CASSTKTGGYEQYF	TGTGCCAGTAGTACCAAGACAGGGGGCTACGAGCAGTACTTC	TRBD1	TRBV19	.	TRBJ2-7
CATYSILQGISNQPQHF	TGTGCCACCTACAGTATACTACAGGGGATTAGCAATCAGCCCCAGCATTTT	TRBD1	TRBV15	.	TRBJ1-5
CASSLRQPMTGELFF	TGTGCCAGCAGCTTAAGACAACCAATGACCGGGGAGCTGTTTTTT	.	TRBV11-2	.	TRBJ2-2
CASSLVPGGLGGPTGELFF	TGTGCCAGCAGCTTGGTCCCAGGGGGCTTAGGCGGGCCCACCGGGGAGCTGTTTTTT	TRBD1	TRBV5-4	.	TRBJ2-2
CASGLRGGIGNTGELFF	TGTGCCAGCGGCTTAAGAGGCGGAATCGGGAACACCGGGGAGCTGTTTTTT	.	TRBV11-3	.	TRBJ2-2
CASSPGLNEQFF	TGTGCCAGCAGCCCGGGACTCAATGAGCAGTTCTTC	.	TRBV9	.	TRBJ2-1
CASSTRPSNEQFF	TGCGCCAGCAGCACTCGCCCTAGCAATGAGCAGTTCTTC	.	TRBV5-1	.	TRBJ2-1
CASSSPGVSSTEAFF	TGTGCCAGCAGCTCACCAGGGGTTTCGAGCACTGAAGCTTTCTTT	.	TRBV7-8	.	TRBJ1-1
CASTSPGGNTIYF	TGTGCCAGCACCTCCCCCGGGGGAAACACCATATATTTT	.	TRBV4-2	once	TRBJ1-3
CAWISHGLSEQFF	TGTGCCTGGATTTCTCACGGACTTAGTGAGCAGTTCTTC	.	TRBV30	.	TRBJ2-1
CASSQSGLASNNEQFF	TGCGCCAGCAGCCAATCGGGACTAGCTTCCAACAATGAGCAGTTCTTC	TRBD2	TRBV4-1	.	TRBJ2-1
CASSLNRGGYTF	TGTGCCAGCAGCCTAAACAGGGGTGGCTACACCTTC	TRBD1	TRBV11-2	once	TRBJ1-2
CASNPSWGGSGYTF	TGCGCCAGCAACCCTAGTTGGGGGGGCAGTGGCTACACCTTC	.	TRBV4-1	.	TRBJ1-2
CAIGSRRPGDHWTGELFF	TGTGCCATCGGGAGCCGGCGACCAGGGGATCATTGGACCGGGGAGCTGTTTTTT	.	TRBV10-3	once	TRBJ2-2
CASSPIGLEYNEQFF	TGTGCCAGCAGTCCTATCGGACTAGAATACAATGAGCAGTTCTTC	TRBD2	TRBV28	.	TRBJ2-1
CASSLAGGFTDTQYF	TGTGCCAGCTCACTAGCGGGAGGTTTCACAGATACGCAGTATTTT	TRBD2	TRBV18	.	TRBJ2-3
CASANRGNQPQHF	TGTGCCAGTGCCAACAGGGGCAATCAGCCCCAGCATTTT	.	TRBV19	.	TRBJ1-5
CASSLGTGNEKLFF	TGTGCCAGCAGCTTAGGGACAGGGAATGAAAAACTGTTTTTT	TRBD1	TRBV7-6	.	TRBJ1-4
CASSQVAGTSGNEQFF	TGCGCCAGCAGCCAAGTTGCCGGGACTAGCGGTAATGAGCAGTTCTTC	TRBD2	TRBV4-1	.	TRBJ2-1
CASSSDRASEDTEAFF	TGTGCCAGCTCGTCGGACAGGGCCTCGGAGGACACTGAAGCTTTCTTT	TRBD1	TRBV18	.	TRBJ1-1
CASSLVPSKRSAEAFF	TGTGCCAGCAGCTTAGTGCCCTCAAAGAGAAGCGCTGAAGCTTTCTTT	.	TRBV7-9	.	TRBJ1-1
CASSLRLAELYEQYF	TGTGCCAGCAGCCTTCGACTAGCGGAGCTCTACGAGCAGTACTTC	TRBD2	TRBV11-2	.	TRBJ2-7
CASSLGLAGPETQYF	TGTGCCAGCAGCTTAGGACTAGCGGGACCGGAGACCCAGTACTTC	TRBD2	TRBV7-3	.	TRBJ2-5
CASSLEDRAVETQYF	TGTGCCAGCAGCTTGGAGGACAGGGCGGTCGAGACCCAGTACTTC	TRBD1	TRBV5-6	.	TRBJ2-5
CASSSLSGNTIYF	TGTGCCAGCAGCTCCCTCTCTGGAAACACCATATATTTT	.	TRBV3-1/TRBV3-2	.	TRBJ1-3
CAWGKGALSGNTIYF	TGTGCCTGGGGGAAGGGGGCTCTTTCTGGAAACACCATATATTTT	TRBD1	TRBV30	.	TRBJ1-3
CASSDPLLLGHEQFF	TGTGCCAGTAGTGACCCACTCCTACTTGGGCATGAGCAGTTCTTC	.	TRBV19	many	TRBJ2-1
CASSPRLAGGQETQYF	TGTGCCAGCAGCCCCCGACTAGCGGGAGGGCAAGAGACCCAGTACTTC	TRBD2	TRBV7-6	.	TRBJ2-5
CASSFSGLGSYTF	TGTGCCAGCAGTTTTTCAGGATTGGGTAGCTACACCTTC	.	TRBV27	.	TRBJ1-2
CASSLGPQGTQYF	TGTGCCAGCAGTTTAGGGCCCCAAGGGACCCAGTACTTC	.	TRBV27	.	TRBJ2-5
CASSLAQLGQETQYF	TGTGCCAGCAGCTTGGCACAGCTTGGGCAAGAGACCCAGTACTTC	.	TRBV5-4	many	TRBJ2-5
CASSFGRAEDTQYF	TGCGCCAGCAGCTTCGGGAGAGCTGAAGATACGCAGTATTTT	.	TRBV5-1	.	TRBJ2-3